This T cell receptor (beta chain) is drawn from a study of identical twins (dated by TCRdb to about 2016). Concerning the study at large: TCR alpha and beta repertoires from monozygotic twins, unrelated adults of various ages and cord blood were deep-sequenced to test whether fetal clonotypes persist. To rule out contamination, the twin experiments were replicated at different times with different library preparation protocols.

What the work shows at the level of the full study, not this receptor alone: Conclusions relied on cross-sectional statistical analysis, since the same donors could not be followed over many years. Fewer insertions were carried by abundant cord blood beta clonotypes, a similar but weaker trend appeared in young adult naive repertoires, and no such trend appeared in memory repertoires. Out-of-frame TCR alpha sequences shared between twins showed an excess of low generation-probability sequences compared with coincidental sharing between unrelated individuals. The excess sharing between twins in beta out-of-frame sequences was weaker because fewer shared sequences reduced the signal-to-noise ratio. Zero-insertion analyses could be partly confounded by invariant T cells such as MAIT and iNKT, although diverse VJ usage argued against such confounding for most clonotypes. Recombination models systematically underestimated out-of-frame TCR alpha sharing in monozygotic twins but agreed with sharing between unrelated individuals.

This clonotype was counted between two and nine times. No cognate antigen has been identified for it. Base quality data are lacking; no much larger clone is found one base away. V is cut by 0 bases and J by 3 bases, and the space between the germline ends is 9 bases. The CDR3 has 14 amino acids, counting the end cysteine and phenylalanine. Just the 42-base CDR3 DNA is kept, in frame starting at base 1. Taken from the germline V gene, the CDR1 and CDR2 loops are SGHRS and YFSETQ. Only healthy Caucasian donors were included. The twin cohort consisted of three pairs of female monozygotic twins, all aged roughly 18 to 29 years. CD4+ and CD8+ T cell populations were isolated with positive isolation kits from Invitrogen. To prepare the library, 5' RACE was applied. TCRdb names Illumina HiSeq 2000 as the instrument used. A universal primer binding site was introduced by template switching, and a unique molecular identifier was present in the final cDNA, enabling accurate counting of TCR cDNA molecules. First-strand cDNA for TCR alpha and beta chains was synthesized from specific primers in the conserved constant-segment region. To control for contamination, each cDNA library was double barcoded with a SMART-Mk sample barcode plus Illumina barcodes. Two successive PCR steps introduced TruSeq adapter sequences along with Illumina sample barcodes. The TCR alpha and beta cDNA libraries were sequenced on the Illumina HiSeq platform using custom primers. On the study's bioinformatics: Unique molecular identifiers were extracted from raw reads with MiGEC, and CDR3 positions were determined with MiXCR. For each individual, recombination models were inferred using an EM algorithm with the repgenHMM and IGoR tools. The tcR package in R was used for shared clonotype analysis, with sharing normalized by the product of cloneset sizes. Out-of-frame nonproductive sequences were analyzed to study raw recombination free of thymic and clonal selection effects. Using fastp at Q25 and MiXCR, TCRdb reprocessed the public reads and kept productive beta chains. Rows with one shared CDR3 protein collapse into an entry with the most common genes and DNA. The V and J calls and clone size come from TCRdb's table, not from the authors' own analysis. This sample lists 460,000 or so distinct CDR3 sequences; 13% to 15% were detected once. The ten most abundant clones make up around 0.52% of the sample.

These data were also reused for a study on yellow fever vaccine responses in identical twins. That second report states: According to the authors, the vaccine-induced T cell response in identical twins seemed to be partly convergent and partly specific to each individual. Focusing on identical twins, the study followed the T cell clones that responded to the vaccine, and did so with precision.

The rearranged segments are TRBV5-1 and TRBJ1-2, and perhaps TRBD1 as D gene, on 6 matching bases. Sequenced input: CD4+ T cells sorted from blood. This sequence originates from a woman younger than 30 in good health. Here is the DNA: TGCGCCAGCAGCTTGGCTCAGGGGTACTATGGCTACACCTTC. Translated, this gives CASSLAQGYYGYTF.